One sample yielded the 21 T cell receptor beta chains listed below, sequenced in a study of regulatory T cells in long-lasting Graves disease. Time point noted: persistent/refractory GD, antithyroid drugs over 5 years with positive TRAb. With RNA extracted from PBMCs as input, the TCR library was made. Sequencing libraries for TCR beta were prepared with iRepertoire HTBI primers and Arm-PCR of CDR3 regions. TCRdb reanalysed the multiplex PCR reads using MiXCR and keeps one entry per CDR3 protein. This table has a few hundred thousand distinct CDR3 sequences, around a fifth appearing once. Sequencing was performed on peripheral blood mononuclear cells (PBMCs), taken when the disease was refractory, from a patient treated with antithyroid drugs. The receptors were sampled from a female donor with Graves disease.

This clonotype was seen repeatedly, ten times or more. The chain carries TRBV29-1 and TRBJ2-4; tentative D call: TRBD2 (6 bases). CDR3 size: 11 residues. With 6 bases removed from V and 9 bases from J, the gap between germline ends came to 12 bases. Germline CDR1 SQVTM, CDR2 ANQGSEA. The CDR3 spells CSVTLGGIQYF. Here the CDR3 DNA reads TGCAGCGTGACCCTGGGGGGCATTCAGTACTTC.

This clonotype has a count of ten or more. The chain uses TRBV6-1 and TRBJ1-5; 10 bases match TRBD1. From germline, CDR1 is MNHNS and CDR2 SASEGT. Losses at the gene ends were 6 bases for V and 7 bases for J; bases not matched to a gene: 15. CDR3 length: 17 amino acids. In nucleotides, the CDR3 is TGTGCCAGCAGCTCAAGCCCCGGGACAGGGGTTAACCAGCCCCAGCATTTT. This gives the protein CASSSSPGTGVNQPQHF.

About this clonotype itself: This likely stems from a read error, as it lies one base from a far larger clone. V usage is TRBV2 and J usage is TRBJ1-2, with D perhaps TRBD1 (5 bases). The V end lost 8 bases, the J end lost 3 bases, and 7 bases lay between the germline ends. CDR3 length equals 11 residues. Germline values: CDR1 SNHLY, CDR2 FYNNEI. The CDR3 loop reads CASGTHYGYTF. The CDR3 DNA reads TGTGCCAGCGGGACGCACTATGGCTACACCTTC.

The sample holds many counts of this clonotype. The chain combines TRBV29-1 with TRBJ1-2, with a weak D call TRBD1 (5 bases). The CDR3 length is 15 residues. Trimming took off 5 bases at V and 4 bases at J, with 20 bases between the two ends. Germline V gene sequence: CDR1 SQVTM, CDR2 ANQGSEA. CDR3 residues: CSVHSNTGLTYGYTF. CDR3 DNA: TGCAGCGTTCACTCAAATACAGGCCTTACCTATGGCTACACCTTC.

The sample holds many counts of this clonotype. This chain uses TRBV15 with TRBJ2-5; D perhaps matches TRBD1 (5 bases). CDR1 and CDR2 (germline): LNHNV, YYDKDF (reference sequence). V was cut by 0 bases and J by 0 bases, with 8 bases left in between. The length of the CDR3 is 15 residues. The CDR3 loop is CATSRDSGHQETQYF. The CDR3 DNA sequence: TGTGCCACCAGCAGAGATTCAGGGCACCAAGAGACCCAGTACTTC.

The chain employs TRBV27 and TRBJ1-4, with D hard to call. CDR1 MNHEY and CDR2 SMNVEV come from the germline V gene (reference sequence). Trimming took off 7 bases at V and 0 bases at J, with 9 bases between the two ends. The CDR3 spans 14 residues. The CDR3 sequence: CASKGVATNEKLFF. CDR3 DNA sequence: TGTGCCAGCAAGGGAGTCGCAACTAATGAAAAACTGTTTTTT.

The rearrangement joins TRBV6-1 to TRBJ1-1; 7 bases map to TRBD1. CDR3 length equals 15 residues. Germline CDR1 is MNHNS and CDR2 is SASEGT. Trimming took 6 bases from V and 3 from J; bases not matched to a gene: 10. The CDR3 loop reads CASRPIQGGDTEAFF. CDR3 in DNA: TGTGCCAGCAGACCGATCCAGGGGGGGGACACTGAAGCTTTCTTT.

This clonotype was detected ten times or more. The V call is TRBV12-5, the J call TRBJ1-1, with D perhaps TRBD1 (6 bases). V gave up 2 bases and J gave up 3 bases, with 10 bases separating them. The germline gives CDR1 LGHNT, CDR2 FRNRAP. The CDR3 extends over 14 amino acids. CDR3 nucleotide sequence: TGTGCTAGTGGTTTGAGGGGGTCGGACACTGAAGCTTTCTTT. The encoded protein is CASGLRGSDTEAFF.

This clonotype showed up just a few times. V usage is TRBV20-1 and J usage is TRBJ1-1; D unresolved. Germline lookup yields CDR1 DFQATT and CDR2 SNEGSKA (reference sequence). The V end was cut by 4 bases, the J end by 2 bases, with 11 bases between. This CDR3 comprises 13 residues. The CDR3 spells CSATAGSNTEAFF. The DNA for the CDR3 is TGCAGTGCTACCGCCGGCAGTAACACTGAAGCTTTCTTT.

This clonotype was counted ten times or more. The chain carries TRBV28 and TRBJ1-2, with D possibly TRBD1 on 5 matching bases. Germline-derived CDR1 and CDR2 are MDHEN and SYDVKM. Trimming shortened V by 2 bases and J by 3 bases, and 7 bases separated the two germline ends. There are 13 residues in the CDR3. The CDR3 is CASSLKGDYGYTF. The CDR3 DNA follows: TGTGCCAGCAGTTTAAAAGGGGACTATGGCTACACCTTC.

This clonotype was counted ten times or more. The chain recombines TRBV11-2 with TRBJ2-2, with TRBD1 as a possible D gene (6 bases). V shed 4 bases and J shed 4 bases, with 13 bases lying between them. The CDR3 has 15 residues. Per germline, CDR1 SGHAT and CDR2 FQNNGV. The CDR3 bases are TGTGCCAGCAGCTACCAGACAGGTCTCACCGGGGAGCTGTTTTTT. It encodes CASSYQTGLTGELFF.

This clonotype has just a few counts. The chain links TRBV12-5 to TRBJ1-5, with 8 bases lining up with TRBD1. Germline CDR1 and CDR2: LGHNT and FRNRAP. V shed 1 base and J 5 bases; nucleotides not matched to a gene: 4. This CDR3 is 15 amino acids long. CDR3 in DNA: TGTGCTAGTGGTTTGGCGACAGGGGAGTATCAGCCCCAGCATTTT. Residues: CASGLATGEYQPQHF.

This clonotype was counted between two and nine times. This sequence joins TRBV9 and TRBJ1-6; TRBD1 is a possible D gene (6 bases). CDR3 length: 14 residues. The germline CDR1 and CDR2 sequences are SGDLS and YYNGEE. V gave up 4 bases and J gave up 6 bases, with 11 bases separating them. The chain's CDR3 is CASSPGQPNSPLHF. The DNA of the CDR3 is TGTGCCAGCAGCCCAGGACAGCCTAATTCACCCCTCCACTTT.

The CDR3 protein is CASSQDVQSEAFF. The CDR3 bases are TGCGCCAGCAGCCAAGATGTCCAGAGTGAAGCTTTCTTT. The chain employs TRBV4-3 and TRBJ1-1, with D unresolved. V lost 0 bases to trimming and J lost 7 bases, with 9 bases between them. CDR3 length: 13 residues. CDR1 and CDR2 from the germline V gene are LGHNA and YSLEER.

The rearrangement joins TRBV27 to TRBJ1-5, with D tentatively TRBD1 (5 bases). The germline V gene encodes CDR1 MNHEY and CDR2 SMNVEV (reference sequence). V was shortened by 6 bases and J by 3 bases, with 12 bases between the two germline ends. CDR3 length equals 14 residues. CDR3 DNA sequence: TGTGCCAGCAGGCGGGACGCCAACAATCAGCCCCAGCATTTT. As protein: CASRRDANNQPQHF.

The chain has TRBV6-2 or TRBV6-3 and TRBJ2-7; D is undetermined. Germline CDR1 and CDR2: MNHEY and SVGEGT. This CDR3 spans 11 amino acids. V was shortened by 5 bases and J by 7 bases, with 9 bases between the two germline ends. The chain's CDR3 is CASSELREQYF. CDR3 nucleotides: TGTGCCAGCAGTGAACTAAGGGAGCAGTACTTC.

This rearrangement joins TRBV25-1 to TRBJ2-2; weak D call: TRBD2 (5 bases). Germline V gene data show CDR1 as MGHDK and CDR2 as SYGVNS. Trimming took off 3 bases at V and 5 bases at J, with 7 bases between the two ends. This CDR3 region has 13 residues. CDR3 protein: CASSERATGELFF. The CDR3 DNA sequence: TGTGCCAGCAGTGAGAGGGCAACCGGGGAGCTGTTTTTT.

This clonotype was seen more than once but under ten times. This sequence joins TRBV10-3 and TRBJ2-7; D ambiguous. The CDR3 contains 12 residues. Germline CDR1 ENHRY, CDR2 SYGVKD. V was clipped by 4 bases and J by 6 bases, with 10 bases between them. In nucleotides, the CDR3 is TGTGCCATCAGTGGACGGGCTGCCGAGCAGTACTTC. This gives the protein CAISGRAAEQYF.

The V and J genes are TRBV7-9 and TRBJ2-7; 10 bases are a match to TRBD1. With 4 bases clipped from V and 6 bases from J, the junction kept 6 bases outside the gene matches. Germline V lookup: CDR1 SEHNR, CDR2 FQNEAQ (reference sequence). The CDR3 consists of 14 residues. CDR3 nucleotides: TGTGCCAGCAGCTCACGGACAGGGGGGCCCGAGCAGTACTTC. Its translation is CASSSRTGGPEQYF.

This clonotype was counted only a few times. The chain combines TRBV29-1 with TRBJ2-5, with D maybe TRBD1 (5 bases). Germline V gene data show CDR1 as SQVTM and CDR2 as ANQGSEA. V gave up 2 bases and J gave up 4 bases, with 11 bases separating them. This CDR3 is 13 amino acids long. This CDR3 is CSVELGPTETQYF. The CDR3 nucleotides are TGCAGCGTTGAATTGGGGCCAACAGAGACCCAGTACTTC.

Comment on this clonotype: Being one base from a much bigger clone, this may be a read error. Because the CDR3 is missing its conserved closing phenylalanine or tryptophan, this is likely a read error. V gene TRBV7-3 combines with J gene TRBJ2-7, with a tentative D call TRBD2 (6 bases). Trimming shortened V by 5 bases and J by 6 bases, and 11 bases separated the two germline ends. The germline gives CDR1 SGHTA, CDR2 FQGTGA. The CDR3 spans 12 residues. The CDR3: CASSETRGEQYS. CDR3 DNA sequence: TGTGCCAGCAGCGAGACTAGAGGCGAGCAGTACTCC.